This T cell receptor (beta chain) was captured in a study of tumor-infiltrating lymphocytes in primary liver carcinoma. Study context: These patients were men and women whose ages were 30 to 69 years.

Joint extraction of RNA and DNA used about 17-31 mg of bulk tissue that was unsorted. Patients had chronic HBV infection and were treatment-naive. For each tumor, five separate regions were sampled. From approximately 530 ng of total RNA, TCR beta-specific cDNA was reverse-transcribed using a constant-region primer. For TCR beta, libraries were produced by three nested multiplex PCR rounds using slightly modified ARM-PCR. MiXCR, applied by TCRdb to the multiplex PCR reads, yields one record per CDR3 protein. The sample includes about 84,000 distinct CDR3 sequences, 55% to 85% of them seen just once. In regard to this clonotype: Germline and junction disagree at one end, which may indicate a read error.

The sequence came from a man aged 35 to 55 with primary liver carcinoma and hepatitis B virus infection. The sequenced material came from liver tumor tissue from sampling region 1. Subset in this sample: tumor region T1, superior pole.

The CDR3 reads CAISVGLAGGGGEQLF. The DNA of the CDR3 is TGTGCCATCAGTGTCGGACTAGCGGGAGGGGGAGGTGAGCAATTGTTC. The V call is TRBV10-3, the J call TRBJ2-1; TRBD2 matches 15 bases. The CDR3 is made up of 16 amino acids. Germline CDR1 ENHRY, CDR2 SYGVKD.